This section outlines one TCR beta chain sequence together with its context. This clone was observed once. Its antigen is unknown. Base-call qualities are not available, and no considerably larger clone is one nucleotide away. The library was obtained by the immunoSEQ multiplex PCR assay. For the multiplex PCR, a mixture combining 60 forward primers for TCR Vbeta segments and 13 reverse primers for TCR Jbeta segments was used. The CDR3 region of rearranged TCR beta genes was amplified from genomic DNA by a multiplex PCR assay. The Illumina HiSeq System was used to sequence the amplified TCR beta libraries as 87-base-pair reads. On the study's bioinformatics: In a later analysis, some 80 million unique TCR beta chains were counted across the 650 to 750 repertoires, and about 10 million of these chains were shared by at least two donors. To remove PCR and sequencing errors, raw reads were error-corrected and collapsed into unique sequences using a nearest-neighbor algorithm that merged closely related sequences. CDR3 sequences were aligned to IMGT reference sequences to assign V, D and J gene segments. Each retained sequence needed at least a six-nucleotide match to both a V gene segment and a J gene segment. A rearrangement counted as productive if the CDR3 had no stop codons and remained in frame with V and J, and every other rearrangement counted as non-productive. Following IMGT convention, CDR3 was defined as the stretch from the second conserved V-encoded cysteine up to the conserved J-encoded phenylalanine. The earlier analysis of 587 of the donors excluded sequences that lacked an unambiguous match to a single V gene segment. An earlier analysis of 500 to 700 of the donors classified V segments as functional when productive rearrangements were above 56.7% and as segregating when the standard deviation between donors was above 5%. A statistical classification framework was built to diagnose cytomegalovirus status from the catalog of TCR beta chain sequences. A later analysis assigned V and J genes by comparing TCR nucleotide sequences with IMGT/GENE-DB human TR gene sequences. The TCRdist pipeline was used in a later analysis to assign CDR3 sequences and most-parsimonious VDJ recombination scenarios. In a later analysis, each TCR beta chain was defined by its CDR3 amino acid sequence together with its V-gene family, and reads lacking a unique V-gene family were excluded. In a later analysis, a few hundred highly shared, low-generation-probability nucleotide sequences were removed to address suspected cross-contamination and a sequencing artifact. In a later analysis, a clonal expansion index was calculated for each public chain from normalized within-repertoire ranks of inferred template counts. Generation probabilities in a later analysis came from a VDJ recombination model fitted to out-of-frame rearrangements, and those results were checked against IGoR. A later analysis scored TCR-TCR, TCR-HLA and TCR-CMV co-occurrence with hypergeometric tests, applying a repertoire-size bias correction to TCR pairs. A later analysis estimated false discovery rates by permuting HLA or CMV assignments 20 times. In a later analysis, co-occurring TCRs were grouped with DBSCAN, and TCRdist sequence similarity was added when clustering was performed within HLA-allele-positive subsets. Repertoires with fewer than 30,000 or more than 120,000 public chains, plus five repertoires with anomalous nucleotide sharing, were excluded from co-occurrence clustering. TCRdb re-hosts the immuneACCESS table, in-frame sequences only. Its copies lack some clones; in the studies checked, an unresolved V gene accounts for under half of them, and the cause for the rest is not known. From that table come the V and J calls and clone size; the DNA was used to work out D and trimming. For this sample the table gives about 160,000 clones, of which approximately 70% were detected only once. 4.7% of the sample comes from the top ten.

This sample was taken from a study of cytomegalovirus exposure and HLA in healthy donors (dated by TCRdb to 2015 to 2018). About the study as a whole: According to an earlier analysis of 587 of the donors, about 190 million T cells yielded 120 million or so unique TCR beta sequences and approximately 300 Gb of sequence data. The number of typed donors differed by locus: about 629-630 for A, B, C, DRB1 and DQB1; some 540 for DQA1; around 610 for DPA1; and approximately 450 for DPB1. In the later analysis, no new phenotypic data were used to find candidate immune exposures; instead, reliance was placed on TCR beta sequences and their occurrence across donors. All discovery cohort repertoires had been generated on a single sequencing platform. The study combined high-throughput TCR immunosequencing, statistical association of individual TCRs with disease status, and machine learning to predict cytomegalovirus infection status. The aim of the study was to test whether cataloging public T cell receptors could identify signatures of past pathogen exposure. An earlier analysis of around 580 of the donors used high-throughput TCR beta sequencing to judge whether each TCR beta V gene segment behaved as functional or pseudogenic. The study profiled the T cell repertoires of about 640 subjects by immunosequencing and related them to cytomegalovirus serostatus. Roughly 300 gigabases of sequencing data and about 92 million unique TCR sequences made up an early release that covered approximately 700 HLA-typed donors. Among some 410 genotyped donors of the cohort, an average of roughly 230,000 unique TCR beta nucleotide sequences was sequenced per donor, of which about 19% were non-productive. Class I and class II HLA loci were covered by the typing at four-digit resolution. A later analysis re-examined previously published TCR beta repertoires from about 670 donors and added high-resolution HLA genotyping to investigate patterns of TCR occurrence. Besides the first cohort of about 730 subjects, a separate validation cohort made up of over 100 different subjects was used. Genome-wide SNP genotypes for about 55% of the 666 donors were used in a later genetic analysis, which treated that subset as a discovery cohort. Donor age, sex, ethnicity and CMV serostatus were compiled alongside the repertoire data. A handful of DR-DQ haplotypes were handled as single units for association and clustering because linkage in the cohort was strong. Of the approximately 400 genotyped donors, around 81% fell in the genetic ancestry cluster associated with self-reported Caucasian donors.

Broad study findings and their caveats: In a later analysis, the rate of TCR association differed among HLA loci, with DRB1 alleles having the most associated TCRs and HLA-C alleles having the fewest. V-gene and J-gene trimming of TCR beta chains was associated with a missense DCLRE1C variant in a later genetic analysis, and the association was replicated in an independent cohort. Because some donors lacked HLA typing at each locus, the association tests relied only on the typed subset. A further reported finding was that TCR beta sequences accurately predicted the HLA-A and HLA-B alleles for most subjects in the first cohort. A later analysis found that HLA-associated TCR beta chains were more clonally expanded and had lower generation probabilities than equally common non-associated chains. Because counts were too low, some 17 rarely observed V segments, including chromosome 9 orphons, were left out of the earlier analysis of some 640 of the donors. While some public TCRs were present in many individuals, most TCR sequences turned up only very rarely across donors. Presence/absence analyses assumed roughly uniform sequencing depth across donors, an assumption that may not hold. At a false discovery rate of 0.05, a later analysis linked under 20,000 TCR beta sequences to specific HLA alleles. Some IMGT-functional V segments, including TRBV6-2 and TRBV6-3, could not be distinguished by the 87-base-pair reads and were therefore excluded. Linkage disequilibrium might explain the correlated functional status among segregating V segments, but an unknown experimental factor could not be excluded. In this cohort, only TCR beta chains were sequenced, and detectable features were limited by the absence of alpha or paired-chain data. In an earlier analysis of roughly 500 of the donors, most TCR beta V segments appeared in productive rearrangements about 87% or about 30% of the time, broadly matching IMGT annotations. When HLA alleles, especially DR and DQ, strongly co-occurred, attributing TCR associations to individual alleles was difficult. Three of the identified cytomegalovirus-associated TCR beta chains were confirmed in vitro to be specific for cytomegalovirus antigens. The authors suggested that the approach could potentially be extended to other disease states and immunological phenotypes. CMV serostatus was the only immune exposure information available for the cohort. In a later genetic analysis, fewer N-insertions in productive TCRs were reported among donors in an Asian-associated ancestry cluster than the 666-donor mean. A cluster of highly shared sequence variants was judged likely to represent a technical artifact of the sequencing pipeline. In a later analysis, most CMV-associated TCR beta chains were found to appear HLA-restricted, with HLA associations seemingly driven largely by CMV exposure. A total of about 150 TCR beta chains were listed by the study as associated with cytomegalovirus. The classifier was reported to diagnose cytomegalovirus status with high specificity and sensitivity in both the original and validation cohorts. In a later analysis, several top co-occurrence clusters were reported to appear linked to parvovirus B19, influenza, CMV and Epstein-Barr virus.

Including the terminal cysteine and phenylalanine, the CDR3 comprises 16 residues. The CDR3 DNA has 48 bases and is translated from base 1. The V end loses 4 bases and the J end loses 0 bases, and a stretch of 15 bases separates them. The germline V gene specifies SGHAT as CDR1 and FQNNGV as CDR2. The cohort consisted of 670 or so healthy bone marrow donors. Cohort members were all nominally healthy when sampled, although unrecorded immune exposures were likely present. The donor was CMV seropositive and belonged to the group of 250 to 300 seropositive cohort members. Each donor provided a peripheral blood sample, and peripheral blood mononuclear cells were used for TCR beta sequencing. Genomic DNA was extracted from the blood cell samples with the Qiagen DNeasy Blood Extraction Kit.

Specimen: PBMCs. The sequence joins TRBV11-2 to TRBJ1-1; TRBD1 is a possible D gene, resting on 6 matching bases. The TCR was taken from a man aged 18-30 years in good health and CMV-seropositive. The CDR3 region has the sequence CASSYTGQAMNTEAFF. The DNA sequence follows: TGTGCCAGCAGCTACACGGGACAAGCAATGAACACTGAAGCTTTCTTT.